This T cell receptor (beta chain) was retrieved from a study of T cell repertoires in ileal Crohn's disease. On the study more broadly: Postoperative therapy was given to about half: roughly 11 thiopurines, around 17 anti-TNF agents.

Time point reported: neoterminal ileum biopsy at postoperative endoscopy, about 6 months after surgery. Concerning this clone: The antigen remains unidentified.

The V gene's germline CDR1 is MDHEN and CDR2 SYDVKM. The CDR3 sequence is 14 residues long. V lost 2 bases, J lost 8 bases, and 15 bases lay in between. Sequencing was performed with immunoSEQ multiplex PCR; in TCRdb, only in-frame clones are kept and a portion is missing. The sample consists of a few thousand clones, around 85% of them appearing once. General observations from the study: Clonality above 26.8% at surgery always came with endoscopic recurrence.

The rearrangement links TRBV28 to TRBJ1-2; D remains unclear. Sequenced sample: ileal tissue. The TCR comes from an adult with Crohn's disease. The CDR3 spells CASSLGPHHWGYTF. For the CDR3, the DNA is TGTGCCAGCAGTTTAGGGCCCCACCATTGGGGCTACACCTTC.